Described below is a single TCR beta chain sequence and its context. Its antigen is as yet unknown. Alongside a J-beta primer mix, a sample-barcoded 5' primer served in a second PCR lasting roughly 7 to 12 cycles. TCRdb itself ran the 5' RACE reads through MiXCR, one entry per CDR3 protein. In the table there are around 690,000 distinct CDR3 sequences, roughly 50% of which are singletons. Every donor gave 8 to 10 milliliters of peripheral blood. Isolation of PBMCs gave at least 6 million cells per sample. The sample comes from a study of blood T cells in healthy people across ages. Study overall: About one barcoded beta molecule per two T cells was captured by template switching. The study, taken as a whole, reports: Possibly confounding the expanded clonotype changes was the fact that donor CMV status was unknown.

Trimming shortened V by 0 bases and J by 4 bases, and 8 bases separated the two germline ends. The germline CDR1 and CDR2 sequences are LGHDT and YNNKEL (reference sequence). The CDR3 has 14 residues. The chain is built from TRBV3-1 and TRBJ2-3; the D call may be TRBD1 or TRBD2 (5 bases each). What was sequenced was blood. The TCR comes from a man in his fifties or sixties in good health. CDR3 residues: CASSQEVGADTQYF. DNA of the CDR3: TGTGCCAGCAGCCAAGAGGTGGGGGCAGATACGCAGTATTTT.